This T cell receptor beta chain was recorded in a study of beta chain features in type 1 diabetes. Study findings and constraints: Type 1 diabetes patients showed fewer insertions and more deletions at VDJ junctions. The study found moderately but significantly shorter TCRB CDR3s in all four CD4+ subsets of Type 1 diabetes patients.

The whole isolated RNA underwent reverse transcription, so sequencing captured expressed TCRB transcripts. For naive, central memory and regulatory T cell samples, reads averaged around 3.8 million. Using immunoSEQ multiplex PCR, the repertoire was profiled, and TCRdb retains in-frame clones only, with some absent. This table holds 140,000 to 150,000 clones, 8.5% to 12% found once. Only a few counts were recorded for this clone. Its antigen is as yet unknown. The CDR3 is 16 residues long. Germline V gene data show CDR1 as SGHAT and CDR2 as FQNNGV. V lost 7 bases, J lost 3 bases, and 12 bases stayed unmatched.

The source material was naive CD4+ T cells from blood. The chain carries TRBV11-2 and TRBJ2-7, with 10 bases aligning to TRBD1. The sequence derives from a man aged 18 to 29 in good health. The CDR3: CASTPAGQGGYYEQYF. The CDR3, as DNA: TGTGCCAGCACGCCCGCAGGACAGGGGGGGTACTACGAGCAGTACTTC.